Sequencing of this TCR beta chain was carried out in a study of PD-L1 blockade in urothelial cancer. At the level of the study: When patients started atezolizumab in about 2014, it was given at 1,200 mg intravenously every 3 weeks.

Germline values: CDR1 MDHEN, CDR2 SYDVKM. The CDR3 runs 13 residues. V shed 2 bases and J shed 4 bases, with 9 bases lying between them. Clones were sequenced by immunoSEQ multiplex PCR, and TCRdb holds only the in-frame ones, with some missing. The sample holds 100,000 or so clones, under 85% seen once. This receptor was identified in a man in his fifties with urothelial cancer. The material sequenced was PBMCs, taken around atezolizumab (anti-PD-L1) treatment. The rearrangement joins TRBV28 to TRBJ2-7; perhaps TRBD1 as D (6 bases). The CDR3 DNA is TGTGCCAGCAGTTTACCCGGACAGTACGAGCAGTACTTC. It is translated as CASSLPGQYEQYF.